The 4 T cell receptor beta chains below were found in one sample sequenced in a study of lymphopenia after photon versus proton radiotherapy. TCRdb's copy holds only in-frame clones and misses some; the assay was immunoSEQ multiplex PCR. The repertoire holds tens of thousands of clones, with 80% to 90% as singletons. Sequences were derived from peripheral blood, sampled from a patient treated with proton-based radiotherapy. Every receptor here comes from a man of 80 years or more with esophageal cancer.

This clone appeared a single time. The rearrangement joins TRBV7-6 to TRBJ1-4; D not certain. Germline CDR1 and CDR2: SGHVS and FNYEAQ. This CDR3 is 15 amino acids long. Trimming removed 3 bases from V and 3 bases from J, with 11 bases in between. The CDR3 is CASSLMGSANEKLFF. As DNA, the CDR3 is TGTGCCAGCAGCTTGATGGGGTCGGCTAATGAAAAACTGTTTTTT.

This chain connects TRBV11-2 to TRBJ2-4; no clear D. The CDR3 loop spans 13 amino acids. Trimming took off 2 bases at V and 2 bases at J, with 4 bases between the two ends. The germline V gene encodes CDR1 SGHAT and CDR2 FQNNGV. CDR3 in DNA: TGTGCCAGCAGCTTAATAACCAAAAACATTCAGTACTTC. It yields the protein CASSLITKNIQYF.

The chain uses TRBV7-9 and TRBJ2-3; D uncertain. The CDR3 loop spans 17 amino acids. V was cut by 5 bases and J by 5 bases, with 23 bases left in between. Germline CDR1 is SEHNR and CDR2 is FQNEAQ (reference sequence). CDR3: CASSPPPGGRRRDTQYF. CDR3 nucleotide sequence: TGTGCCAGCAGCCCACCCCCAGGCGGCCGTCGGCGAGATACGCAGTATTTT.

The rearrangement uses TRBV11-1 and TRBJ2-4; D possibly corresponds to TRBD1 (7 bases). The CDR3 has 17 amino acids. V lost 5 bases and J lost 4, with 21 bases in between. Germline lookup yields CDR1 SGHAT and CDR2 FQDESV (reference sequence). The CDR3 is CASSTLRGTATKNIQYF. The CDR3 nucleotides are TGTGCCAGCAGCACCCTCCGGGGGACAGCGACTAAAAACATTCAGTACTTC. The full variable domain, rest sourced from reference TRBV11-1 and TRBJ2-4, is EAEVAQSPRYKITEKSQAVAFWCDPISGHATLYWYRQILGQGPELLVQFQDESVVDDSQLPKDRFSAERLKGVDSTLKIQPAELGDSAMYLCASSTLRGTATKNIQYFGAGTRLSVL.